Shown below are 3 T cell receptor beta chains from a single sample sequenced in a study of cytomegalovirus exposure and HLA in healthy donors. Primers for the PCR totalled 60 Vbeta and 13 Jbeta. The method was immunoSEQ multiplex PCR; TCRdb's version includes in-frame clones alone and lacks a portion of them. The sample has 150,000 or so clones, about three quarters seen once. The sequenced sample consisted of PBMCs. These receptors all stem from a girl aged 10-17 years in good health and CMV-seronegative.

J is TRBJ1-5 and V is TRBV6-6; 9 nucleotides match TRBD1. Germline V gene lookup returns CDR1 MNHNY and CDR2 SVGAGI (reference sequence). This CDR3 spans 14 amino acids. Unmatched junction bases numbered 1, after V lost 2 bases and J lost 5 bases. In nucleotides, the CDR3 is TGTGCCAGCAGTTACGGACAGGGGCATCAGCCCCAGCATTTT. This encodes CASSYGQGHQPQHF.

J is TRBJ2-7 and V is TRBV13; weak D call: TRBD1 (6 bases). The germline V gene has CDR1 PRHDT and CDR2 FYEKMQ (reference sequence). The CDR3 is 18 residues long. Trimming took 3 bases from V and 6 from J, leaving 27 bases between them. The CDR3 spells CASSFLGQSTYNLVEQYF. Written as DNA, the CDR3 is TGTGCCAGCAGCTTCCTTGGACAGAGCACCTATAACCTGGTCGAGCAGTACTTC.

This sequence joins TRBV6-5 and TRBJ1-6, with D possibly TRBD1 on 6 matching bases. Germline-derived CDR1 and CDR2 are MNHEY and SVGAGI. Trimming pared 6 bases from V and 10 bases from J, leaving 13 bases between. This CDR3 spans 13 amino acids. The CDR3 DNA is TGTGCCAGCAGCGATACAGGGCGGTCACCCCTCCACTTT. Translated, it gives CASSDTGRSPLHF.